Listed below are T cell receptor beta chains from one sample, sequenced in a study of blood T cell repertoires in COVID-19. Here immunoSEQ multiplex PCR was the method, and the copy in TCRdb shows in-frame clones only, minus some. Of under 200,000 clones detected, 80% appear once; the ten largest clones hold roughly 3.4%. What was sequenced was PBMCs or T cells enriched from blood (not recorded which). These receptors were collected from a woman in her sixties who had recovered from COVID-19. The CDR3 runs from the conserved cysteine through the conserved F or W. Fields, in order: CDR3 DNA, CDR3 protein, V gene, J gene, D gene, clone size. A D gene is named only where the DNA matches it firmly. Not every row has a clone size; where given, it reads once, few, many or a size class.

TGTGCCAGCTCCAAACTCAGGGGGCAGGTTACTGGAAACACCATATATTTT,CASSKLRGQVTGNTIYF,TRBV21-1,TRBJ1-3,NA,NA
TGTGCCAGCTCACCAGGACTAGCGGGGGAAGAGACCCAGTACTTC,CASSPGLAGEETQYF,TRBV18,TRBJ2-5,TRBD2,few
TGTGCCAGCAGGAGGACAGGGCTCCCACAAGAGACCCAGTACTTC,CASRRTGLPQETQYF,TRBV6-5,TRBJ2-5,TRBD1,NA
TGCGCCAGCAGCCACGACAGGTCTGGCGGGGAGCTGTTTTTT,CASSHDRSGGELFF,TRBV5-1,TRBJ2-2,NA,few
TGTGCCAGCAGCGTAGAACAGGGCACTGAAGCTTTCTTT,CASSVEQGTEAFF,TRBV9,TRBJ1-1,NA,NA
TGCGCCAGCATCCAAACTAGCGGTGTCTTCAATGAGCAGTTCTTC,CASIQTSGVFNEQFF,TRBV5-1,TRBJ2-1,TRBD2,NA
TGTGCCAGCAGCCTATTGAGAGCCGGGGAGCTGTTTTTT,CASSLLRAGELFF,TRBV9,TRBJ2-2,NA,NA
TGCGCCAGCAGCGGAGGTTACGAGCAGTACTTC,CASSGGYEQYF,TRBV4-1,TRBJ2-7,NA,NA
TGTGCCTGGAGTGTTTGGTCGCCGAGGGGCAATCAGCCCCAGCATTTT,CAWSVWSPRGNQPQHF,TRBV30,TRBJ1-5,NA,NA
TGTGCCAGCAGTGACCAGGGGGCGCGGTACACCGGGGAGCTGTTTTTT,CASSDQGARYTGELFF,TRBV6-1,TRBJ2-2,TRBD1,NA
TGTGCCAGCTCGCGGGCGGGGGGCCCACAAGAGACCCAGTACTTC,CASSRAGGPQETQYF,TRBV18,TRBJ2-5,TRBD2,few
TGTGCCAGCAGCTTGGGCTCAGCCTACGAGCAGTACTTC,CASSLGSAYEQYF,TRBV12-3/TRBV12-4,TRBJ2-7,NA,NA
TGTGCCACCCAGACAGGGGGCGTCACTGAAGCTTTCTTT,CATQTGGVTEAFF,TRBV19,TRBJ1-1,TRBD1,few
TGCGCCAGCAGCTTGGGAGATTCTAACAATGAGCAGTTCTTC,CASSLGDSNNEQFF,TRBV5-1,TRBJ2-1,NA,once
TGCGCCAGCAGCCAAGTCCGCGGTGACTACAATGAGCAGTTCTTC,CASSQVRGDYNEQFF,TRBV4-1,TRBJ2-1,NA,NA
TGTGCCAGTAGTAAGGGGGGGACAGGGACCTACGAGCAGTACTTC,CASSKGGTGTYEQYF,TRBV19,TRBJ2-7,TRBD1,NA
TGTGCCACCAGTGAACAAACAGGGGCCGGTACGCAGTATTTT,CATSEQTGAGTQYF,TRBV24-1,TRBJ2-3,TRBD1,NA
TGCGCCAGCAGAGCTTTCCTGACAGGGAACACTGAAGCTTTCTTT,CASRAFLTGNTEAFF,TRBV10-1,TRBJ1-1,NA,NA
TGCGCCAGCAGCCTCTTATACGGGGGGTCCCTCACAGATACGCAGTATTTT,CASSLLYGGSLTDTQYF,TRBV5-1,TRBJ2-3,TRBD2,NA
TGTGCCAGCAGTCCTGAGTGGGGCGTCTACAATGAGCAGTTCTTC,CASSPEWGVYNEQFF,TRBV6-6,TRBJ2-1,NA,few
TGTGCCAGCAGCGTACGTCCGTCGAACACTGAAGCTTTCTTT,CASSVRPSNTEAFF,TRBV9,TRBJ1-1,NA,NA
TGTGCCAGCAGCCCCTTCGCGGATACGCAGTATTTT,CASSPFADTQYF,TRBV7-6,TRBJ2-3,NA,NA